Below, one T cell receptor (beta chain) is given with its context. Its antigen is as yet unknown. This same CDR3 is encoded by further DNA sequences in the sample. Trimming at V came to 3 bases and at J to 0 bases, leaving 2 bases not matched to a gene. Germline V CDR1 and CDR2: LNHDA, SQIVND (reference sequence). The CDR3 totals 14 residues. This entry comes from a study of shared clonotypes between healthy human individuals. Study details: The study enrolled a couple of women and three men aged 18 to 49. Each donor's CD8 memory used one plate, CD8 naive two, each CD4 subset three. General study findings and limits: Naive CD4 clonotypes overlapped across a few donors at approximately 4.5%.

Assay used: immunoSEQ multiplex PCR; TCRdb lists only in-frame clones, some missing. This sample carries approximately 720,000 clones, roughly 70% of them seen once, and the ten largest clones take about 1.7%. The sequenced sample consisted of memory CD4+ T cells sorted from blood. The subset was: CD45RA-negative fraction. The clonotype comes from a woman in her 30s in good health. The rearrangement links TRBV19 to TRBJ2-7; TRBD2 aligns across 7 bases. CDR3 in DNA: TGTGCCAGTAGTATCAGCGGGGCCTCCTACGAGCAGTACTTC. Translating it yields CASSISGASYEQYF.